The 9 T cell receptor beta chains listed next were all sequenced from one sample in a study of blood T cell repertoires in COVID-19. Sequencing used immunoSEQ multiplex PCR; TCRdb keeps in-frame clones, though not all of them. The data show around 98,000 clones, about four fifths seen once. The sample consisted of peripheral blood. The receptors derive from a man between 65 and 85 years old with acute or convalescent COVID-19.

This clone turned up a few times. The chain combines TRBV11-2 with TRBJ1-2, with unresolved D. In germline, CDR1 is SGHAT, CDR2 FQNNGV. With 2 bases removed from V and 0 bases from J, the gap between germline ends came to 10 bases. This CDR3 comprises 15 residues. The CDR3 protein is CASSLRPGSNYGYTF. DNA for the CDR3: TGTGCCAGCAGCTTACGGCCAGGATCTAACTATGGCTACACCTTC.

This chain connects TRBV5-1 to TRBJ2-3; D perhaps matches TRBD1 (5 bases). Germline CDR1 SGHRS, CDR2 YFSETQ. The CDR3 covers 14 residues. With 3 bases removed from V and 2 bases from J, the gap between germline ends came to 10 bases. CDR3 sequence: CASSSGQTTDTQYF. CDR3 in DNA: TGCGCCAGCAGCTCAGGACAAACCACAGATACGCAGTATTTT.

This clone was counted a few times. The chain recombines TRBV12-5 with TRBJ1-2; TRBD1 is a possible D gene (5 bases). The CDR3 runs to 13 residues. With 1 base removed from V and 5 bases from J, the gap between germline ends came to 8 bases. CDR1 is LGHNT and CDR2 is FRNRAP in the germline V gene. The CDR3 here is CASGLEGSYGYTF. The CDR3 region has the DNA TGTGCTAGTGGTTTGGAGGGGTCTTATGGCTACACCTTC.

The chain has TRBV28 and TRBJ2-1; 9 bases line up with TRBD2. V lost 6 bases to trimming and J lost 4 bases; unmatched junction nucleotides: 7. Germline V lookup: CDR1 MDHEN, CDR2 SYDVKM. The CDR3 has 15 residues. DNA of the CDR3: TGTGCCAGCAGCCCCGGGACTAGCAGGTACAATGAGCAGTTCTTC. This encodes CASSPGTSRYNEQFF.

The CDR3 nucleotides read TGCAGCGTTGTCTCAGGGTTTGATCAGCCCCAGCATTTT. Translating it yields CSVVSGFDQPQHF. The chain employs TRBV29-1 and TRBJ1-5; TRBD1 might be the D (5 bases). The CDR3 extends over 13 amino acids. The germline V gene encodes CDR1 SQVTM and CDR2 ANQGSEA. Trimming pared 4 bases from V and 5 bases from J, leaving 12 bases between. Filled out from reference TRBV29-1 and TRBJ1-5, the complete variable domain reads SAVISQKPSRDICQRGTSLTIQCQVDSQVTMMFWYRQQPGQSLTLIATANQGSEATYESGFVIDKFPISRPNLTFSTLTVSNMSPEDSSIYLCSVVSGFDQPQHFGDGTRLSIL.

This clone was recorded a few times. The chain couples TRBV29-1 to TRBJ1-5; TRBD1 is a possible D gene (5 bases). The CDR3 runs 15 residues. Germline V CDR1 and CDR2: SQVTM, ANQGSEA. Trimming pared 6 bases from V and 0 bases from J, leaving 15 bases between. Here the CDR3 reads CSVRIRGDSNQPQHF. CDR3 bases: TGCAGCGTGAGAATCCGGGGGGATAGCAATCAGCCCCAGCATTTT.

This clone was counted only a few times. The V gene is TRBV30, the J gene TRBJ2-7, with TRBD1 matching over 8 bases. CDR1 and CDR2 (germline): GTSNPN, SVGIG (reference sequence). V gave up 1 base and J gave up 2 bases; unmatched junction bases: 10. This CDR3 is built from 16 residues. CDR3 residues: CAWSARTGTLAYEQYF. The CDR3 region has the DNA TGTGCCTGGAGTGCCAGGACAGGGACTCTTGCCTACGAGCAGTACTTC.

The gene calls are TRBV28 and TRBJ2-3; 7 bases are shared with TRBD1. This CDR3 has 11 amino acids. Germline CDR1 MDHEN, CDR2 SYDVKM. J lost 7 bases, V lost 6 bases, and 1 base had no gene match. In nucleotides, the CDR3 is TGTGCCAGCAGACAGGGGAATACGCAGTATTTT. Encoded protein: CASRQGNTQYF.

The chain couples TRBV18 to TRBJ2-7; 12 nucleotides line up with TRBD1. After removal of 0 bases from V and 7 bases from J, the junction contained 4 bases not matched to a gene. This CDR3 is 15 amino acids long. Germline values: CDR1 KGHSH, CDR2 LQKENI. The CDR3 reads CASSPPGQGAGEQYF. As DNA, the CDR3 is TGTGCCAGCTCACCACCGGGACAGGGGGCCGGGGAGCAGTACTTC.